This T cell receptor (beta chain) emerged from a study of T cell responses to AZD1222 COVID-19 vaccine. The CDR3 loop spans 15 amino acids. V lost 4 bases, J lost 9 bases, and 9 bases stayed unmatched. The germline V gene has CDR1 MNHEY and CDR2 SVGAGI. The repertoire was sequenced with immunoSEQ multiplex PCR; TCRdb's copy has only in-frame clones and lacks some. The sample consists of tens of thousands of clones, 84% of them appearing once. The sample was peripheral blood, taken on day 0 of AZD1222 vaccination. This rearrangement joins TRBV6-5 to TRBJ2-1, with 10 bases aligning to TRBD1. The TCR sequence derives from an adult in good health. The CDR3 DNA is TGTGCCAGCAGTTCCGGGACAGGGGCCTACGGTGAGCAGTTCTTC. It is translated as CASSSGTGAYGEQFF.